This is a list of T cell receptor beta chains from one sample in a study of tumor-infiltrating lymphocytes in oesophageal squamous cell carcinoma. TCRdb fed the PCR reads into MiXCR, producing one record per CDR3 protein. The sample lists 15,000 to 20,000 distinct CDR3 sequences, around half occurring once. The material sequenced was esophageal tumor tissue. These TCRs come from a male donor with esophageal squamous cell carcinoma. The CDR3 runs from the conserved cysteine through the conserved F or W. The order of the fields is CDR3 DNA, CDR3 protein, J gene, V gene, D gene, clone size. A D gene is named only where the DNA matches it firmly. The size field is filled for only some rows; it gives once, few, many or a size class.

TGTGCCAGCAGCTTGGGGACATTCCAAGAGACCCAGTACTTC | CASSLGTFQETQYF | TRBJ2-5 | TRBV11-2 | - | -
TGTGCCAGCAGTGGCGGGAGGCCCCCCTACAATGAGCAGTTCTTC | CASSGGRPPYNEQFF | TRBJ2-1 | TRBV11-3 | TRBD2 | -
TGTGCCAGCAGCAACAACAGGGGAGAGACCCAGTACTTC | CASSNNRGETQYF | TRBJ2-5 | TRBV7-8 | TRBD1 | -
TGTGCCATCAGTGAAATACGTGGAAGCCGCGCCTACGAGCAGTACTTC | CAISEIRGSRAYEQYF | TRBJ2-7 | TRBV10-3 | - | many
TGTGCCAGCAGTCCTCAGGGATCCGGTGAGACCCAGTACTTC | CASSPQGSGETQYF | TRBJ2-5 | TRBV7-8 | - | -
TGTGCCAGCAGCGTCACCCAGGAGGAGTACTTC | CASSVTQEEYF | TRBJ2-6 | TRBV2 | - | -
TGTGCCATCAGACCGGGACTAGCGGGTGGAGGGCTAGCAGATACGCAGTATTTT | CAIRPGLAGGGLADTQYF | TRBJ2-3 | TRBV14 | TRBD2 | -
TGTGCCAGCAGTTCACCGACAGAGACCCAGTACTTC | CASSSPTETQYF | TRBJ2-5 | TRBV28 | - | -
TGTGCCAGCGGAAGACAGGGGCAAGAGACCCAGTACTTC | CASGRQGQETQYF | TRBJ2-5 | TRBV11-3 | TRBD1 | -
TGTGCCAGCAGCCTAGGAGCGGGAGGCATTCAGTACTTC | CASSLGAGGIQYF | TRBJ2-4 | TRBV11-3 | TRBD2 | -
TGCGCCAGCTACGAGAAGGGCTCACCCCTCCACTTT | CASYEKGSPLHF | TRBJ1-6 | TRBV10-1 | - | -
TGTGCCAGCAGTCCCGCGGGAGAAGGTTACAATGAGCAGTACTTC | CASSPAGEGYNEQYF | TRBJ2-7 | TRBV6-2/TRBV6-3 | TRBD2 | many
TGTGCCAGCAGCTCTACCAGGGACACTGAAGCTTTCTTT | CASSSTRDTEAFF | TRBJ1-1 | TRBV7-3 | - | many
TGCGCCAGCAGTTACGGGAATAGTGAAGCTTTCTTT | CASSYGNSEAFF | TRBJ1-1 | TRBV10-1 | - | -
TGTGCCAGCAGCTTAGTAGGGAATTCACCCCTCCACTTC | CASSLVGNSPLHF | TRBJ2-3 | TRBV7-6 | - | -
TGTGCCAGCAGTTTTACTAGCGGGACCTACGAGCAGTACTTC | CASSFTSGTYEQYF | TRBJ2-7 | TRBV6-5 | TRBD2 | -
TGTGCCACCTATCTCGCAGGGGACACTGAAGCTTTCTTT | CATYLAGDTEAFF | TRBJ1-1 | TRBV28 | - | -
TGTGCCAGCAGGAGTGCTCGGCTAGGATACAATGAGCAGTTCTTC | CASRSARLGYNEQFF | TRBJ2-1 | TRBV7-9 | - | medium-sized
TGTGCCAGCAGTCCCGGGACAGGGGTAGGAAAACTGTTTTTT | CASSPGTGVGKLFF | TRBJ1-4 | TRBV28 | TRBD1 | -
TGTGCCAGCAGGGGGACAGGGAACTACGAGCAGTACTTC | CASRGTGNYEQYF | TRBJ2-7 | TRBV6-1 | TRBD1 | once
TGTGCCACCAGTGAGACGGGGGGAAGCACAGATACGCAGTATTTT | CATSETGGSTDTQYF | TRBJ2-3 | TRBV24-1 | TRBD2 | few
TGTGCCAGCAGTTCCCCGGAGGGCCGCAATGAGCAGTTCTTC | CASSSPEGRNEQFF | TRBJ2-1 | TRBV12-3/TRBV12-4 | - | -
TGTGCCAGCAGTTCCGTCACAGATACGCAGTATTTT | CASSSVTDTQYF | TRBJ2-3 | TRBV6-6 | - | once
TGTGCCAGCAGCTTATTGCCTAGCGGAGACTACGAGCAGTTCTTC | CASSLLPSGDYEQFF | TRBJ2-1 | TRBV7-3 | TRBD2 | -
TGTGCCAGCAGCTCGGGACTAGCGGGAGATTTCGGCAATGAGCAGTTCTTC | CASSSGLAGDFGNEQFF | TRBJ2-1 | TRBV7-9 | TRBD2 | -
TGTGCCAGTAGTATGGGATCCGGACTAGCGGGAAACACCGGGGAGCTGTTTTTT | CASSMGSGLAGNTGELFF | TRBJ2-2 | TRBV19 | TRBD2 | few
TGTGCCAGCAGCTTAGGTGGCGGGGGGGCGGGGGAGACCCAGTACTTC | CASSLGGGGAGETQYF | TRBJ2-5 | TRBV7-2 | TRBD2 | few
TGTGCCAGCAGTTCCATTCCGGGACTAGCGTGGTACAATGAGCAGTTCTTC | CASSSIPGLAWYNEQFF | TRBJ2-1 | TRBV12-3/TRBV12-4 | TRBD2 | -
TGTGCCAGCAGCTCCACGGATGAGCAGTTCTTC | CASSSTDEQFF | TRBJ2-1 | TRBV11-2 | - | -
TGTGCCAGCAGCTTAAGGCAGATGAAGAGCAATCAGCCCCAGCATTTT | CASSLRQMKSNQPQHF | TRBJ1-5 | TRBV11-2 | - | many
TGTGCCAGCAGTTACTCGTTGACAGGGGGCTATGAGCAGTTCTTC | CASSYSLTGGYEQFF | TRBJ2-1 | TRBV6-8 | TRBD1 | once
TGTGCCAGCTCACCAGATCCAGCGGGCACTAGCACAGATACGCAGTATTTT | CASSPDPAGTSTDTQYF | TRBJ2-3 | TRBV18 | - | few